Listed below are T cell receptor beta chains from one sample, sequenced in a study of identical twins. In TCRdb, the 5' RACE reads were re-called with MiXCR into one record per CDR3 protein. This table has 350,000 to 600,000 distinct CDR3 sequences, 11% to 15% appearing once. These data also featured in a second study, about yellow fever vaccine responses in identical twins.

What was sequenced was CD4+ T cells sorted from blood. These receptors came from a young woman in good health. Each CDR3 is given with its conserved first and last residue. The order of the fields is CDR3 DNA, CDR3 protein, V gene, D gene, clone size, J gene. D genes are given only for firm matches. Clone size, where shown, is once, few, many, or a class for clones that have expanded.

CDR3nt: TGTGCCAGCAGCTTAGTCCCTCCGGGAGGGGGTGGAGATACGCAGTATTTT
CDR3aa: CASSLVPPGGGGDTQYF
v_gene: TRBV7-2
d_gene: TRBD2
abundance: NA
j_gene: TRBJ2-3

CDR3nt: TGTGCCAGCAGAACAGGGGCAGATACGCAGTATTTT
CDR3aa: CASRTGADTQYF
v_gene: TRBV5-6
d_gene: TRBD1
abundance: NA
j_gene: TRBJ2-3

CDR3nt: TGTGCCAGCAGGGAAACAGGGTTAAAGCAGTACTTC
CDR3aa: CASRETGLKQYF
v_gene: TRBV2
d_gene: NA
abundance: NA
j_gene: TRBJ2-7

CDR3nt: TGTGCCAGCAGTGTCCTGTCCCTCTTGGCCGGGGAGCTGTTTTTT
CDR3aa: CASSVLSLLAGELFF
v_gene: TRBV12-3/TRBV12-4
d_gene: NA
abundance: few
j_gene: TRBJ2-2

CDR3nt: TGTGCCAGCAGCCCACAGCTTCGGCAGCGGGAACGGACAGATACGCAGTATTTT
CDR3aa: CASSPQLRQRERTDTQYF
v_gene: TRBV27
d_gene: TRBD2
abundance: NA
j_gene: TRBJ2-3

CDR3nt: TGCAGCGTTGAAGCAAGGGCCTCTGGGGCCAACGTCCTGACTTTC
CDR3aa: CSVEARASGANVLTF
v_gene: TRBV29-1
d_gene: NA
abundance: NA
j_gene: TRBJ2-6

CDR3nt: TGTGCCAGCGGACGAAACAGGGAAAAGAACACTGAAGCTTTCTTT
CDR3aa: CASGRNREKNTEAFF
v_gene: TRBV7-2
d_gene: NA
abundance: NA
j_gene: TRBJ1-1

CDR3nt: TGTGCCAGTAGTCCCTCATCTCCCTGGGCTAGCACGCCAAGAAATGAGCAGTTCTTC
CDR3aa: CASSPSSPWASTPRNEQFF
v_gene: TRBV19
d_gene: NA
abundance: NA
j_gene: TRBJ2-1

CDR3nt: TGTGCCAGCAGCTCAAGGGTGGCGACGCAGTATTTT
CDR3aa: CASSSRVATQYF
v_gene: TRBV28
d_gene: NA
abundance: NA
j_gene: TRBJ2-3

CDR3nt: TGCGCCAGCAGCCAAGCCATGGACAGGGAGGGCTACAATGAGCAGTTCTTC
CDR3aa: CASSQAMDREGYNEQFF
v_gene: TRBV4-1
d_gene: NA
abundance: few
j_gene: TRBJ2-1

CDR3nt: TGTGCCAGCAGTCCGGACAGACACGTGAACACTGAAGCTTTCTTT
CDR3aa: CASSPDRHVNTEAFF
v_gene: TRBV28
d_gene: NA
abundance: few
j_gene: TRBJ1-1

CDR3nt: TGCGCCAGCAGCTCGGGACAGACAAACTACGAGCAGTACTTC
CDR3aa: CASSSGQTNYEQYF
v_gene: TRBV5-1
d_gene: TRBD1
abundance: few
j_gene: TRBJ2-7

CDR3nt: TGTGCCAGCAGTTTCTCGTTTGGGACTAGCGGAACACTCTACAATGAGCAGTTCTTC
CDR3aa: CASSFSFGTSGTLYNEQFF
v_gene: TRBV27
d_gene: TRBD2
abundance: few
j_gene: TRBJ2-1

CDR3nt: TGCGCCAGCAGCTTGGTTTCCGGTCCTCAAGAGACCCAGTACTTC
CDR3aa: CASSLVSGPQETQYF
v_gene: TRBV5-1
d_gene: NA
abundance: NA
j_gene: TRBJ2-5

CDR3nt: TGTGCCAGCAGCCCCTCGGGACTAGCGGGGAACAATGAGCAGTTCTTC
CDR3aa: CASSPSGLAGNNEQFF
v_gene: TRBV3-1
d_gene: TRBD2
abundance: NA
j_gene: TRBJ2-1

CDR3nt: TGTGCCAGCGGCCGGACCGAAGCTAACTATGGCTACACCTTC
CDR3aa: CASGRTEANYGYTF
v_gene: TRBV27
d_gene: NA
abundance: NA
j_gene: TRBJ1-2

CDR3nt: TGCAGCGTTCTACAGGGGGGCTCCTACGAGCAGTACTTC
CDR3aa: CSVLQGGSYEQYF
v_gene: TRBV29-1
d_gene: TRBD1
abundance: NA
j_gene: TRBJ2-7

CDR3nt: TGCAGTGCTAGAGATTGGGGACTAGCGGGAGCGTCTGATACGCAGTATTTT
CDR3aa: CSARDWGLAGASDTQYF
v_gene: TRBV20-1
d_gene: TRBD2
abundance: few
j_gene: TRBJ2-3

CDR3nt: TGTGCCTGGAGTCCCGTTTTCTACGAGCAGTACTTC
CDR3aa: CAWSPVFYEQYF
v_gene: TRBV30
d_gene: NA
abundance: NA
j_gene: TRBJ2-7

CDR3nt: TGTGCCATCAGTGATAGGGTGAGCACTGAAGCTTTCTTT
CDR3aa: CAISDRVSTEAFF
v_gene: TRBV10-3
d_gene: NA
abundance: NA
j_gene: TRBJ1-1

CDR3nt: TGCGCCAGCAGCTCGACTAGCGGGGGGTTCAAAAACATTCAGTACTTC
CDR3aa: CASSSTSGGFKNIQYF
v_gene: TRBV5-1
d_gene: TRBD2
abundance: NA
j_gene: TRBJ2-4

CDR3nt: TGTGCCAGTTTTGCCGGGACTAGCGAATACAATGAGCAGTTCTTC
CDR3aa: CASFAGTSEYNEQFF
v_gene: TRBV7-9
d_gene: TRBD2
abundance: few
j_gene: TRBJ2-1

CDR3nt: TGTGCCAGCAGAATGGGAGGTTCACCCCTCCACTTT
CDR3aa: CASRMGGSPLHF
v_gene: TRBV6-5
d_gene: NA
abundance: many
j_gene: TRBJ1-6

CDR3nt: TGCGCCAGCAGCCCAAACCGGGACCGACCTCTCCACTTT
CDR3aa: CASSPNRDRPLHF
v_gene: TRBV5-1
d_gene: NA
abundance: few
j_gene: TRBJ1-6

CDR3nt: TGTGCCAGCAGCCCGCTTGGGGGGGTGAGGGTAGTCACCGGGGAGCTGTTTTTT
CDR3aa: CASSPLGGVRVVTGELFF
v_gene: TRBV7-8
d_gene: TRBD2
abundance: once
j_gene: TRBJ2-2